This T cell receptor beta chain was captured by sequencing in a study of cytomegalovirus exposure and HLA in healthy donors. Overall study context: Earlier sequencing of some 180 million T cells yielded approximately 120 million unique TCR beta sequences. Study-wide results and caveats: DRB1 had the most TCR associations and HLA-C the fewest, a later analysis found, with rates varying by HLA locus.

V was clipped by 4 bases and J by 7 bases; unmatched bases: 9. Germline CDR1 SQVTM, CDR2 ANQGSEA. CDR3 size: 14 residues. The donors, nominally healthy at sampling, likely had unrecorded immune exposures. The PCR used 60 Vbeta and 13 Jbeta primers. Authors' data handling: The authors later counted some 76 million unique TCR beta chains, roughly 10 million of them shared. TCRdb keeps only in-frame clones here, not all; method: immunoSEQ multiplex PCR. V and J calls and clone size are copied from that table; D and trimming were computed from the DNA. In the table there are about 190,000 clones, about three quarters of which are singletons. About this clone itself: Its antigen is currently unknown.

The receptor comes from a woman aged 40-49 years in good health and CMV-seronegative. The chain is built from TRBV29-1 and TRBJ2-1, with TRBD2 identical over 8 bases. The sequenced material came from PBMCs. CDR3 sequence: CSVVPAGEENEQFF. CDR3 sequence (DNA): TGCAGCGTTGTGCCAGCGGGAGAAGAGAATGAGCAGTTCTTC.